A selection of T cell receptor beta chains follows, all from one sample in a study of spatial heterogeneity in lung cancer. Each CDR3 protein gets one entry after TCRdb re-called the 5' RACE reads with MiXCR. This sample has roughly 79,000 distinct CDR3 sequences, with over 9.5% found just once. The specimen was PBMCs, collected at surgery. These receptors all come from a male donor with early-stage non-small cell lung cancer. The CDR3 runs from the conserved cysteine through the conserved F or W. The D gene is left open where the match is weak. Rows give clone size only sometimes, using once, few, many, or a class for an expanded clone.

size,D,J,V,DNA,CDR3
few,.,TRBJ2-1,TRBV30,TGTGCCTGGTCGGCGCTTTCCTACAATGAGCAGTTCTTC,CAWSALSYNEQFF
few,TRBD1,TRBJ2-7,TRBV19,TGTGCCAGTAGTTTCGGGACAGTTGGCTACGAGCAGTACTTC,CASSFGTVGYEQYF
.,.,TRBJ2-5,TRBV5-6,TGTGCCAGCACTTCTAACAGGCAGGGGACCCAGTACTTC,CASTSNRQGTQYF
few,.,TRBJ2-5,TRBV3-1,TGTGCCAGCAGCCTGGGACATTTCCAAGAGACCCAGTACTTC,CASSLGHFQETQYF
.,.,TRBJ1-2,TRBV29-1,TGCAGCGTTCCCGGGCCCCACCAACCGGGCTACACCTTC,CSVPGPHQPGYTF
few,TRBD2,TRBJ2-3,TRBV7-2,TGTGCCAGCAGCCCCCCTAGCGGGGGGAGTAGGACGCAGTATTTT,CASSPPSGGSRTQYF
.,.,TRBJ2-1,TRBV20-1,TGCAGTGCTAGAGGGGTCGGGGGCAGCCGGCACTACAATGAGCAGTTCTTC,CSARGVGGSRHYNEQFF
.,TRBD1,TRBJ2-2,TRBV10-3,TGTGCCATCAGGGGACAGGACCGGACCGGGGAGCTGTTTTTT,CAIRGQDRTGELFF
.,.,TRBJ1-6,TRBV5-4,TGTGCCAGCAGCTTGGGGGGGAGCTCCTATAATTCACCCCTCCACTTT,CASSLGGSSYNSPLHF
few,TRBD1,TRBJ1-1,TRBV7-9,TGTGCCAGCGGAAGGACAGGAAGGAACACTGAAGCTTTCTTT,CASGRTGRNTEAFF
few,.,TRBJ2-6,TRBV20-1,TGCAGTGCTAGAGATTCAGGGACTGGGGCCAACGTCCTGACTTTC,CSARDSGTGANVLTF
.,.,TRBJ1-6,TRBV7-9,TGTGCCAGCAGCTCCCCCGGGCGGGGATCACCCCTCCACTTT,CASSSPGRGSPLHF
few,TRBD1,TRBJ2-7,TRBV7-2,TGTGCCAGCAGCACCGGGACAGGGGGTATTTCGGAGGCCTACGAGCAGTACTTC,CASSTGTGGISEAYEQYF
.,.,TRBJ1-1,TRBV5-1,TGCGCCAGCAGCCCCGCGCAGGGCGGTACTGAAGCTTTCTTT,CASSPAQGGTEAFF
.,.,TRBJ1-1,TRBV10-2,TGCGCCAGCAGTCTTGCAGGGGAAATAAGGACTGAAGCTTTCTTT,CASSLAGEIRTEAFF
few,TRBD1,TRBJ1-1,TRBV29-1,TGCAGCGTCAAGGGGGCATGGGGGGGCACTGAAGCTTTCTTT,CSVKGAWGGTEAFF
many,.,TRBJ2-5,TRBV29-1,TGCAGCGTTGCTGGCTGGGGTCAAGAGACCCAGTACTTC,CSVAGWGQETQYF
.,.,TRBJ2-1,TRBV29-1,TGCAGCGTTGACGGGAACTCCTACAATGAGCAGTTCTTC,CSVDGNSYNEQFF
few,.,TRBJ1-5,TRBV2,TGTGCCAGCAGTGAGGAAGACCATGGCAATCAGCCCCAGCATTTT,CASSEEDHGNQPQHF
few,.,TRBJ2-5,TRBV4-2,TGTGCCAGCAGCCAAGAAACCGGGAGCGGTGAGACCCAGTACTTC,CASSQETGSGETQYF
.,TRBD2,TRBJ2-5,TRBV7-2,TGTGCCAGCAGCCCCGTAGCGGGACTGGGAGAGACCCAGTACTTC,CASSPVAGLGETQYF
.,TRBD1,TRBJ1-4,TRBV6-1,TGTGCCAGCACCACCGGAGGACAGGGGGAGGAAAAACTGTTTTTT,CASTTGGQGEEKLFF
.,.,TRBJ1-2,TRBV29-1,TGCAGCGTTGGTGTGCGGACAGCCTATGGCTACACCTTC,CSVGVRTAYGYTF
few,.,TRBJ1-3,TRBV7-6,TGTGCCAGCAGCCCCCAAGCCGGGGTCTCTGGAAACACCATATATTTT,CASSPQAGVSGNTIYF
.,TRBD1,TRBJ2-7,TRBV19,TGTGCCAGTAGTCCTCGACAGGGGCTGTCGAGGGAGCAGTACTTC,CASSPRQGLSREQYF
few,.,TRBJ2-2,TRBV6-1,TGTGCCAGCAGTGGGTATCGGGACGGGGAGCTGTTTTTT,CASSGYRDGELFF
many,TRBD1,TRBJ2-5,TRBV10-3,TGTGCCATCAAGCCAGGGGGCTGGGAGACCCAGTACTTC,CAIKPGGWETQYF
.,TRBD2,TRBJ2-2,TRBV20-1,TGCAGTGCTAAGACTAGCGGGAGGGCCGCGAACACCGGGGAGCTGTTTTTT,CSAKTSGRAANTGELFF
few,.,TRBJ2-5,TRBV9,TGTGCCAGCAGCGTGAATGGATTACAAGAGACCCAGTACTTC,CASSVNGLQETQYF
few,.,TRBJ1-3,TRBV5-1,TGCGCCAGCAGCTTGGGTACGCCGGGAAACACCATATATTTT,CASSLGTPGNTIYF
many,.,TRBJ2-3,TRBV29-1,TGCAGCGTACCTTCGCCCGACCCAGATACGCAGTATTTT,CSVPSPDPDTQYF
few,.,TRBJ2-7,TRBV6-5,TGTGCCAGCAGTTATAGGGCCGCCGCCTCCTACGAGCAGTACTTC,CASSYRAAASYEQYF
few,.,TRBJ2-3,TRBV28,TGTGCCAGCAGCCGATCGGGACACCCCGGGGGAGATACGCAGTATTTT,CASSRSGHPGGDTQYF
.,.,TRBJ2-3,TRBV7-8,TGTGCCAGCAGCCCCGAAGGAGGGGGAGGTTATCCAGATACGCAGTATTTT,CASSPEGGGGYPDTQYF
.,.,TRBJ2-1,TRBV5-1,TGCGCCAGCAGCTTGGATCGCCCTTTTGTCTCCTACAATGAGCAGTTCTTC,CASSLDRPFVSYNEQFF
few,.,TRBJ2-2,TRBV5-4,TGTGCCAGCAGCTTGGGGACAGACAACACCGGGGAGCTGTTTTTT,CASSLGTDNTGELFF
many,.,TRBJ1-4,TRBV28,TGTGCCAGCAGTTTAGCGGGGAGCCGGGGGATTAATGAAAAACTGTTTTTT,CASSLAGSRGINEKLFF
medium-sized,.,TRBJ2-5,TRBV29-1,TGCAGCGGCCGGGACGGTAACTTCCAAGAGACCCAGTACTTC,CSGRDGNFQETQYF
few,.,TRBJ1-1,TRBV29-1,TGCAGCGTTGAAGAAACTCAGGGCACTGAAGCTTTCTTT,CSVEETQGTEAFF
.,.,TRBJ2-3,TRBV5-5,TGTGCCAGCAGTTCGCTATTAGAGCATGGGGGCACAGATACGCAGTATTTT,CASSSLLEHGGTDTQYF
.,.,TRBJ2-1,TRBV13,TGTGCCAGCAGCCTTAGGTGGGACGGTCTTTACAATGAGCAGTTCTTC,CASSLRWDGLYNEQFF
few,.,TRBJ2-3,TRBV2,TGTGCCAGCACCGTAAGCGGGTCCCACACAGATACGCAGTATTTT,CASTVSGSHTDTQYF
.,TRBD2,TRBJ2-5,TRBV20-1,TGCAGTGGGAGCGGCCTAGCGGGAGGGCAGGAGACCCAGTACTTC,CSGSGLAGGQETQYF
.,TRBD1,TRBJ2-3,TRBV24-1,TGTGCCACCAGTGACTCCGACAGGGGTCCCCCCGTCGATACGCAGTATTTT,CATSDSDRGPPVDTQYF
few,TRBD2,TRBJ2-4,TRBV11-2,TGTGCCAGCAGCCCTGGGACTAGCGGGGGGAACATTCAGTACTTC,CASSPGTSGGNIQYF
.,.,TRBJ1-2,TRBV3-1,TGTGCCAGCAGCCAAAATCGTAAGCAAGCCTTCTTC,CASSQNRKQAFF
.,TRBD2,TRBJ2-3,TRBV11-2,TGTGCCAGCAGCCTGACTAGCGGGAGCGGAAATACGCAGTATTTT,CASSLTSGSGNTQYF
few,TRBD1,TRBJ1-2,TRBV5-1,TGCGCCAGCAGCCCGACAGGGGGGGCCGACTATGGCTACACCTTC,CASSPTGGADYGYTF
many,.,TRBJ2-5,TRBV2,TGTGCCAGCAATCGAGGAGAGGAGACCCAGTACTTC,CASNRGEETQYF
few,.,TRBJ1-1,TRBV14,TGTGCCAGCAGCCAAGTTCTCGGGGCTGAAGCTTTCTTT,CASSQVLGAEAFF
.,TRBD1,TRBJ1-2,TRBV9,TGTGCCAGCAGCGCGGTGGACAGGGCCCAATTCTCCTATGGCTACACCTTC,CASSAVDRAQFSYGYTF
few,TRBD2,TRBJ2-7,TRBV3-1,TGTGCCAGCAGTCAGCGGGGGGCCCACGAGCAGTACTTC,CASSQRGAHEQYF
.,.,TRBJ2-1,TRBV12-3/TRBV12-4,TGTGCCAGCAGCGAGGGGGGAAGTGGCTACAATGAGCAGTTCTTC,CASSEGGSGYNEQFF